This passage covers 9 T cell receptor beta chains from one sample sequenced in a study of T-cell memory formation after mild COVID-19. MiXCR, run by TCRdb on the 5' RACE reads, gives a single entry per CDR3 protein. Counted here are about 290,000 distinct CDR3 sequences, about a sixth occurring once; the ten biggest clones make up 20% to 25%. The sample was PBMCs or a T cell subset sorted from them (not recorded which). These receptors all come from a man between 18 and 35 years old who had mild COVID-19 (a few samples of this study predate the infection). Cell type and time point are not known.

V is TRBV29-1 and J is TRBJ2-7; no clear D gene. Germline CDR1 is SQVTM and CDR2 is ANQGSEA. The CDR3 runs 13 residues. V lost 4 bases, J lost 0 bases, and 10 bases lay in between. CDR3 in amino acids: CSVGTTPSYEQYF. The DNA of the CDR3 is TGCAGCGTTGGCACCACCCCCTCCTACGAGCAGTACTTC.

This clonotype showed up just a few times. The chain is built from TRBV5-1 and TRBJ1-5; 7 bases match TRBD1. With V trimmed by 1 base and J by 3 bases, 4 bases remained unmatched. Germline assignment: CDR1 SGHRS and CDR2 YFSETQ. This CDR3 region has 15 residues. In DNA form, the CDR3 reads TGCGCCAGCAGCTTGACAGGGGACCCCAATCAGCCCCAGCATTTT. This translates into CASSLTGDPNQPQHF.

This clonotype was counted a few times. The chain recombines TRBV29-1 with TRBJ2-5; TRBD1 is a possible D gene (6 bases). The CDR3 contains 14 residues. Germline lookup yields CDR1 SQVTM and CDR2 ANQGSEA. V dropped 6 bases and J dropped 2 bases, with 16 bases sitting between them. In DNA, the CDR3 is TGCAGCGTAGTACCGGGACACCTTCAAGAGACCCAGTACTTC. Its translation: CSVVPGHLQETQYF.

This clonotype was seen ten or more times. The rearrangement joins TRBV9 to TRBJ1-4; D perhaps matches TRBD1 (5 bases). Per the germline V gene, CDR1 is SGDLS and CDR2 is YYNGEE. The V gene lost 5 bases and the J gene lost 0 bases, with 11 bases spanning the gap. The CDR3 has 15 amino acids. The CDR3 here is CASSLDSSTNEKLFF. The CDR3 DNA reads as TGTGCCAGCAGTCTTGACAGTTCAACTAATGAAAAACTGTTTTTT.

The chain joins TRBV6-5 to TRBJ1-1, with 10 bases fitting TRBD1. The junction had 0 bases not matched to a gene; V was cut back by 4 bases and J by 4 bases. CDR1 is MNHEY, CDR2 SVGAGI, per germline. The CDR3 loop spans 13 amino acids. The CDR3 DNA reads TGTGCCAGCAGTTGGACAGGGGGCACTGAAGCTTTCTTT. The encoded protein is CASSWTGGTEAFF.

This chain connects TRBV7-2 to TRBJ1-2, with D possibly being TRBD1 (5 bases). CDR1 and CDR2 (germline): SGHTA, FQGNSA. Trimming stripped 5 bases from V and 5 bases from J, with 18 bases between. The CDR3 covers 15 residues. In DNA, the CDR3 is TGTGCCAGCAGCCATAGGGGCGGGGAAGGTTATGGCTACACCTTC. Translated: CASSHRGGEGYGYTF.

The rearrangement joins TRBV27 to TRBJ1-5; D remains ambiguous. The ends were cut back, 3 bases at V and 6 bases at J, with 9 bases in the middle. The CDR3 runs to 13 residues. Germline V gene sequence: CDR1 MNHEY, CDR2 SMNVEV (reference sequence). The CDR3 protein is CASSFYPGQPQHF. CDR3 nucleotide sequence: TGTGCCAGCAGTTTTTATCCGGGTCAGCCCCAGCATTTT.

There are many counts of this clonotype. The rearrangement joins TRBV4-3 to TRBJ2-7, with TRBD1 identical over 7 bases. Unmatched junction bases numbered 6, after V lost 4 bases and J lost 6 bases. This CDR3 is 13 amino acids long. The germline V gene encodes CDR1 LGHNA and CDR2 YSLEER. The CDR3 nucleotides are TGCGCCAGCAGCCCGATCTCAGGGGGCGAGCAGTACTTC. This encodes CASSPISGGEQYF.

The J gene is TRBJ1-6, the V gene TRBV12-3 or TRBV12-4; no firm D call. Trimming pared 1 base from V and 7 bases from J, leaving 11 bases between. The CDR3 extends over 15 amino acids. The CDR3 reads CASSLVGSRNSPLHF. DNA for the CDR3: TGTGCCAGCAGTTTAGTAGGGTCCCGGAATTCACCCCTCCACTTT.